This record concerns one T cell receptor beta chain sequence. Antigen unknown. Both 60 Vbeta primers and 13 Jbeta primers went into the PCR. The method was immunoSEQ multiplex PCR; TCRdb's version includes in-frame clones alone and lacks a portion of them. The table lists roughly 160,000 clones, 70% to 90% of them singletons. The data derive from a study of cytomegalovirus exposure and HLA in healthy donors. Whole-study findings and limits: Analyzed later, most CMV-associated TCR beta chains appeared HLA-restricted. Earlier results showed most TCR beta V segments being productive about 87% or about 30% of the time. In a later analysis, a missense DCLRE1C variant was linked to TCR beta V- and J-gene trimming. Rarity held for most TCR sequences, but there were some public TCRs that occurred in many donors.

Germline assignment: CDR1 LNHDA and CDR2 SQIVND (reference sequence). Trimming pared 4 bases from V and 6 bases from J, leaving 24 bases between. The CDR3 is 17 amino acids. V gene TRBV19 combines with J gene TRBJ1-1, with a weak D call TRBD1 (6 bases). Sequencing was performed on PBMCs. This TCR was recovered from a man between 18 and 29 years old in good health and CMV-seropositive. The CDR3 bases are TGTGCCAGTAGTAAGTTGACAGGTACCGCGTTCGTTCCTGAAGCTTTCTTT. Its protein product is CASSKLTGTAFVPEAFF.